Listed here is a single TCR beta chain. The antigen is undetermined. Within the sample, other DNA sequences also encode this same CDR3. This record belongs to a study of shared clonotypes between healthy human individuals. TCRdb's table, derived via immunoSEQ multiplex PCR, lists solely in-frame clones and lacks some. The sample has about 960,000 clones; approximately 80% are singletons. The CDR3 is made up of 13 amino acids. Trimming left V 2 bases short and J 1 base short, with 5 bases between. Germline V gene lookup returns CDR1 MGHDK and CDR2 SYGVNS. Study results and caveats: Naive subsets, compared against memory subsets, generally had larger estimated richness values. Despite large depth, rarefaction showed incomplete sorted-subset sequencing.

The specimen sequenced was memory CD4+ T cells sorted from blood. Subset here: CD45RA-negative fraction. This TCR came from a young man in good health. The chain uses TRBV25-1 and TRBJ1-1; D remains ambiguous. CDR3 in amino acids: CASSEGPNTEAFF. CDR3 sequence (DNA): TGTGCCAGCAGTGAAGGACCGAACACTGAAGCTTTCTTT. Looking up the rest from reference TRBV25-1 and TRBJ1-1 gives the full variable domain: EADIYQTPRYLVIGTGKKITLECSQTMGHDKMYWYQQDPGMELHLIHYSYGVNSTEKGDLSSESTVSRIRTEHFPLTLESARPSHTSQYLCASSEGPNTEAFFGQGTRLTVV.